This record covers a single TCR beta chain. Its antigen is still unknown. Germline CDR1 is DFQATT and CDR2 is SNEGSKA (reference sequence). This CDR3 is 15 amino acids long. V was pared by 5 bases and J by 1 base, with 17 bases between. This sample is drawn from a study of molecular identifiers for immune sequencing clone quantification. TCRdb itself ran the PCR reads through MiXCR, one entry per CDR3 protein. The top ten hold less than 0.85% of the sample, which has under 100,000 distinct CDR3 sequences, around 27% seen once. Sorted naive CD8 T cells, roughly 20,000 to 1,100,000, were sequenced from 10%, 30% or 50% RNA. Study results and limitations: The study found clones above 20 RNA copies held over 98% of effector molecules and under 1% in naive cells. Jurkat TCR RNA that was spiked in from one cell was reportedly detectable among one million naive cells. Identical TCR molecules that share a barcode could lead to an underestimation of highly expanded clone sizes.

The sample comprised naive CD8+ T cells from blood, with Jurkat cell RNA spiked in. Documented subset: FACS-sorted CD8+CD4-CCR7+CD45RA+ naive T cells. The sequence was obtained from a human donor in good health. Some libraries in this study had Jurkat cell RNA spiked in. The V call is TRBV20-1, the J call TRBJ2-5, with D perhaps being TRBD1 or TRBD2 (5 bases each). CDR3 region: CSAQPGTQIQETQYF. CDR3 sequence (DNA): TGCAGTGCTCAACCCGGGACCCAAATCCAAGAGACCCAGTACTTC.